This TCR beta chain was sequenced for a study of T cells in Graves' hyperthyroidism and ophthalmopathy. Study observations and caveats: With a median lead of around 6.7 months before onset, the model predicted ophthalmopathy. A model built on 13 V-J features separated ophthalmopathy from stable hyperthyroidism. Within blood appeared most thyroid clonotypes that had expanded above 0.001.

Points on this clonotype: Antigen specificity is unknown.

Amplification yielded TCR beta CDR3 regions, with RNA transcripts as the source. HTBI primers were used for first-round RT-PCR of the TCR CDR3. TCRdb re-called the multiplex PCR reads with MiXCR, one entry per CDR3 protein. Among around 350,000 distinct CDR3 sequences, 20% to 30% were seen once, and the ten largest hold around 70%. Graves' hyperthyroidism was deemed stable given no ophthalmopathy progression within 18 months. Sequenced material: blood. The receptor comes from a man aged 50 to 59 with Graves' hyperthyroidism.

As DNA, the CDR3 is TGCAGTGCTAGAGATTGGGCAGCTAGAAACTCTGGAAACACCATATATTTT. Its protein is CSARDWAARNSGNTIYF. The gene calls are TRBV20-1 and TRBJ1-3; no reliable D call. CDR1 DFQATT and CDR2 SNEGSKA come from the germline V gene (reference sequence). CDR3 size: 17 residues. Deletions cut 0 bases from V and 0 bases from J, with 15 bases between.